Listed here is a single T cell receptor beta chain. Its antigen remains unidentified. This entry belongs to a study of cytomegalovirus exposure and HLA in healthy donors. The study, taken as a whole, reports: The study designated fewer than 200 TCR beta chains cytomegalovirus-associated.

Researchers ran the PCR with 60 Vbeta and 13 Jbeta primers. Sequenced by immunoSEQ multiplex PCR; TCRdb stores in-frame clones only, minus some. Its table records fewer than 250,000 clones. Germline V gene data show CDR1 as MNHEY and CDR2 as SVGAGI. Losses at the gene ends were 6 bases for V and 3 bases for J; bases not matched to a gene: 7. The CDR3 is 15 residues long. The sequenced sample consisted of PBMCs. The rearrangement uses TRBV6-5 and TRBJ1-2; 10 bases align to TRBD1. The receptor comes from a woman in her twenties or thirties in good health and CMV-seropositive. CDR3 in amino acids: CASRQGTGEYYGYTF. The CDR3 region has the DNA TGTGCCAGCAGACAGGGGACAGGGGAATACTATGGCTACACCTTC.